Reported below is one T cell receptor beta chain. This specimen comes from a study of blood T cell repertoires in COVID-19. Across the study: Samples taken during acute and convalescent COVID-19 were collected in the United States, Italy and Spain.

Assignment of participants to cohorts was predicated upon participant-reported clinical history. The study recruited exposed participants who had met a COVID-19 case within 2 weeks before entry. Original processing methods: How many nucleated cells were present was estimated from reference gene primer amplification. TCRdb's copy holds only in-frame clones and misses some; the assay was immunoSEQ multiplex PCR. That table furnishes V, J and clone size, whereas the DNA furnished D and trimming. The sample yields about 280,000 clones, approximately 78% seen once. This CDR3 comprises 14 residues. Germline lookup yields CDR1 SGHNT and CDR2 YENEEA. Trimming removed 6 bases at V and 8 bases at J, with 16 bases between.

Sequenced material: PBMCs or T cells enriched from blood (not recorded which). V gene TRBV11-3 combines with J gene TRBJ2-2, with D perhaps matching TRBD1 (5 bases). The sequence was collected from a man aged 35-49 years who had been exposed to COVID-19. The CDR3 protein is CASRRLQGGGELFF. The CDR3 region has the DNA TGTGCCAGCAGGCGACTCCAGGGTGGGGGGGAGCTGTTTTTT.